The rows below give T cell receptor beta chains drawn from one sample of a study of regulatory T cells in long-lasting Graves disease. TCRdb reprocessed the multiplex PCR reads via MiXCR and lists one record per CDR3 protein. Found here are a few hundred thousand distinct CDR3 sequences, about 20% of them singletons; the top ten hold around 13%. Sequencing was performed on peripheral blood mononuclear cells (PBMCs), taken when the disease was refractory, from a patient treated with antithyroid drugs. These receptor sequences come from a female donor with Graves disease. The CDR3 runs from the conserved cysteine through the conserved F or W. Each record gives: D gene, clone size, V gene, J gene, CDR3 protein, CDR3 DNA. A D gene is named only where the DNA matches it firmly. Rows give clone size only sometimes, using once, few, many, or a class for an expanded clone.

d_gene: NA
abundance: NA
v_gene: TRBV5-1
j_gene: TRBJ2-2
CDR3aa: CASSFANTGELFF
CDR3nt: TGCGCCAGCAGCTTCGCGAACACCGGGGAGCTGTTTTTT

d_gene: NA
abundance: NA
v_gene: TRBV19
j_gene: TRBJ1-6
CDR3aa: CASSTSSGDNSPLHF
CDR3nt: TGTGCCAGTAGTACATCTTCCGGAGATAATTCACCCCTCCACTTT

d_gene: NA
abundance: NA
v_gene: TRBV7-3
j_gene: TRBJ1-4
CDR3aa: CASSLTAGTNEKLFF
CDR3nt: TGTGCCAGCAGCTTAACCGCGGGAACTAATGAAAAACTGTTTTTT

d_gene: NA
abundance: many
v_gene: TRBV2
j_gene: TRBJ2-7
CDR3aa: CASFGAVSSYEQYF
CDR3nt: TGTGCCAGCTTTGGGGCGGTCAGCTCCTACGAGCAGTACTTC

d_gene: TRBD2
abundance: NA
v_gene: TRBV7-6
j_gene: TRBJ2-5
CDR3aa: CASSTGGGPETQYF
CDR3nt: TGTGCCAGCAGCACGGGGGGGGGGCCAGAGACCCAGTACTTC

d_gene: TRBD1
abundance: many
v_gene: TRBV28
j_gene: TRBJ1-5
CDR3aa: CASRAGQGELSNQPQHF
CDR3nt: TGTGCCAGCAGGGCGGGACAGGGAGAGTTAAGCAATCAGCCCCAGCATTTT

d_gene: TRBD1
abundance: many
v_gene: TRBV19
j_gene: TRBJ2-5
CDR3aa: CASMGGQAQQETQYF
CDR3nt: TGTGCCAGTATGGGGGGACAGGCCCAACAAGAGACCCAGTACTTC

d_gene: NA
abundance: few
v_gene: TRBV19
j_gene: TRBJ1-2
CDR3aa: CASSIEVGGASGYTF
CDR3nt: TGTGCCAGTAGTATCGAAGTTGGCGGTGCAAGCGGCTACACCTTC

d_gene: NA
abundance: NA
v_gene: TRBV5-1
j_gene: TRBJ2-3
CDR3aa: CASSLASAFRADTQYF
CDR3nt: TGCGCCAGCAGCTTGGCCTCGGCGTTTAGGGCAGATACGCAGTATTTT

d_gene: NA
abundance: NA
v_gene: TRBV2
j_gene: TRBJ2-7
CDR3aa: CASSPKDGEDSYEQYF
CDR3nt: TGTGCCAGCAGCCCTAAAGATGGGGAGGACTCCTACGAGCAGTACTTC

d_gene: NA
abundance: NA
v_gene: TRBV19
j_gene: TRBJ2-7
CDR3aa: CASSIRPGLSSYEQYF
CDR3nt: TGTGCCAGTAGTATACGACCGGGCCTGAGCTCCTACGAGCAGTACTTC

d_gene: NA
abundance: many
v_gene: TRBV24-1
j_gene: TRBJ2-2
CDR3aa: CATSETGHTTGELFF
CDR3nt: TGTGCCACCAGTGAGACGGGGCACACAACCGGGGAGCTGTTTTTT

d_gene: NA
abundance: NA
v_gene: TRBV9
j_gene: TRBJ2-7
CDR3aa: CASSVEASWVYEQYF
CDR3nt: TGTGCCAGCAGCGTGGAGGCGTCCTGGGTCTACGAGCAGTACTTC

d_gene: NA
abundance: many
v_gene: TRBV12-3/TRBV12-4
j_gene: TRBJ2-7
CDR3aa: CASSFGQIEQYF
CDR3nt: TGTGCCAGCAGTTTTGGGCAAATCGAGCAGTACTTC

d_gene: TRBD2
abundance: NA
v_gene: TRBV7-2
j_gene: TRBJ2-1
CDR3aa: CASASASGYNEQFF
CDR3nt: TGTGCCAGCGCCTCGGCTAGCGGTTACAATGAGCAGTTCTTC

d_gene: NA
abundance: few
v_gene: TRBV9
j_gene: TRBJ1-1
CDR3aa: CASSKDRNTEAFF
CDR3nt: TGTGCCAGCAGCAAAGATCGGAACACTGAAGCTTTCTTT

d_gene: NA
abundance: many
v_gene: TRBV7-9
j_gene: TRBJ1-4
CDR3aa: CASSGELWDEKLFF
CDR3nt: TGTGCCAGCAGCGGTGAACTCTGGGATGAAAAACTGTTTTTT

d_gene: NA
abundance: NA
v_gene: TRBV9
j_gene: TRBJ1-1
CDR3aa: CASSVEGRDNTEAFF
CDR3nt: TGTGCCAGCAGCGTAGAGGGTCGGGACAACACTGAAGCTTTCTTT

d_gene: NA
abundance: many
v_gene: TRBV12-3/TRBV12-4
j_gene: TRBJ1-1
CDR3aa: CASSRITEAFF
CDR3nt: TGTGCCAGCAGTCGCATCACTGAAGCTTTCTTT

d_gene: TRBD1
abundance: many
v_gene: TRBV28
j_gene: TRBJ2-5
CDR3aa: CASSLTGGKETQYF
CDR3nt: TGTGCCAGCAGCTTGACAGGGGGAAAAGAGACCCAGTACTTC

d_gene: TRBD2
abundance: NA
v_gene: TRBV4-3
j_gene: TRBJ2-5
CDR3aa: CASRPGTSEGETQYF
CDR3nt: TGCGCCAGCAGACCCGGGACTAGCGAAGGGGAGACCCAGTACTTC

d_gene: NA
abundance: many
v_gene: TRBV9
j_gene: TRBJ1-2
CDR3aa: CASSVEGDRSGYTF
CDR3nt: TGTGCCAGCAGCGTAGAGGGTGACAGATCCGGCTACACCTTC

d_gene: NA
abundance: many
v_gene: TRBV11-2
j_gene: TRBJ1-3
CDR3aa: CASSYRGTQHGTIYF
CDR3nt: TGTGCCAGCAGCTACCGGGGGACCCAACACGGCACCATATATTTT

d_gene: NA
abundance: many
v_gene: TRBV28
j_gene: TRBJ2-7
CDR3aa: CASSLYGGSSYEQYF
CDR3nt: TGTGCCAGCAGTTTATATGGGGGCAGCTCCTACGAGCAGTACTTC

d_gene: TRBD1
abundance: NA
v_gene: TRBV5-1
j_gene: TRBJ2-2
CDR3aa: CASSLAETGGLIAGELFF
CDR3nt: TGCGCCAGCAGCTTGGCAGAGACAGGGGGCCTAATCGCCGGGGAGCTGTTTTTT

d_gene: NA
abundance: NA
v_gene: TRBV9
j_gene: TRBJ1-2
CDR3aa: CASSVGAAWQGHGYTF
CDR3nt: TGTGCCAGCAGCGTAGGAGCTGCGTGGCAGGGACATGGCTACACCTTC

d_gene: TRBD1
abundance: many
v_gene: TRBV28
j_gene: TRBJ2-5
CDR3aa: CASRLRDRGQETQYF
CDR3nt: TGTGCCAGCAGATTAAGGGACAGGGGACAGGAGACCCAGTACTTC

d_gene: NA
abundance: many
v_gene: TRBV28
j_gene: TRBJ1-2
CDR3aa: CASSLPSDRVNGYTF
CDR3nt: TGTGCCAGCAGTTTACCGAGCGACCGAGTAAACGGCTACACCTTC